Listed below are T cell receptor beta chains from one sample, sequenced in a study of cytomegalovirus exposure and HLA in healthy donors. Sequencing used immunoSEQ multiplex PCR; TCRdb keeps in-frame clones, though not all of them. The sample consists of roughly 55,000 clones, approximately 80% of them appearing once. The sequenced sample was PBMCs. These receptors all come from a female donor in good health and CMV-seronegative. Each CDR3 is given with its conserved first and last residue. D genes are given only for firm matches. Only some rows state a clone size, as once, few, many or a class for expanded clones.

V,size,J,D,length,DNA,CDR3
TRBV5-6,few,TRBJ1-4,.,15,TGTGCCAGCAGCTTGGTGGCCTCGGGGAGCGAAAAACTGTTTTTT,CASSLVASGSEKLFF
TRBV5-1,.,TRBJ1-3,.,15,TGCGCCAGCAGCTCATACCCACAGCCCGGTAACACCATATATTTT,CASSSYPQPGNTIYF
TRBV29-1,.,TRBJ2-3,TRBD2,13,TGCAGCGTTGAGCGGGGGGGCACAGATACGCAGTATTTT,CSVERGGTDTQYF
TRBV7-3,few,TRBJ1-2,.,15,TGTGCCAGCAGCGCACTCCCTGGGGCGGGGGGCGACTACACCTTC,CASSALPGAGGDYTF
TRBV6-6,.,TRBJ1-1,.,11,TGTGCCAGCAGTTACCGGCGGGAAGCTTTCTTT,CASSYRREAFF
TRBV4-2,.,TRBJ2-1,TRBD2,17,TGTGCCAGCAGCCCTACCACCCTAGCGGGAGGACCCAATGAGCAGTTCTTC,CASSPTTLAGGPNEQFF
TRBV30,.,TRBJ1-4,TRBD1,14,TGTGCCTGGAAGAGAGGGACAGCTAATGAAAAACTGTTTTTT,CAWKRGTANEKLFF
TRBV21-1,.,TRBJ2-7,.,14,TGTGCCAGCAGCCCCCGGACAGATGGGCTCGAGCAGTACTTC,CASSPRTDGLEQYF
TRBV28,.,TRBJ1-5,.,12,TGTGCCTCTCAGGAGGAGGAACAGCCCCAGCATTTT,CASQEEEQPQHF
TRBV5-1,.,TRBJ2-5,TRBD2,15,TGCGCCAGCAGCCCAGGGAGGGGAGGAGGAGAGACCCAGTACTTC,CASSPGRGGGETQYF
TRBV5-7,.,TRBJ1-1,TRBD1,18,TGTGCCAGCCAACTCCGTGCCGGGACAGGGTTGTTTGGCACTGAAGCTTTCTTT,CASQLRAGTGLFGTEAFF
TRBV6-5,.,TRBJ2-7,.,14,TGTGCCAGCAGACCCCGACGTAGCTCCTACGAGCAGTACTTC,CASRPRRSSYEQYF
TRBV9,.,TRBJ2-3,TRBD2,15,TGTGCCAGCAGCGTATACGGGGGGGCCGTAGATACGCAGTATTTT,CASSVYGGAVDTQYF
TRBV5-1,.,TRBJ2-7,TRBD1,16,TGCGCCAGCAGCTTGGCCTCAGGGGGCCTCACTTACGAGCAGTACTTC,CASSLASGGLTYEQYF
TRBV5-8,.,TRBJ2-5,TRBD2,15,TGTGCCAGCAGCTCCAGACTAGCGGTACAAGAGACCCAGTACTTC,CASSSRLAVQETQYF
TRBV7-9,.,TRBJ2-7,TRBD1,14,TGTGCCAGCAGCTTACGAGGGGGCGAATACGAGCAGTACTTC,CASSLRGGEYEQYF
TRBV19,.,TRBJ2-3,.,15,TGTGCCAGTAGTATGGGGGCCCCGGGCACAGATACGCAGTATTTT,CASSMGAPGTDTQYF
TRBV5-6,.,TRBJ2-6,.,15,TGTGCCAGCAGCTCGGAGGGAAGGGGGGCCAACGTCCTGACTTTC,CASSSEGRGANVLTF
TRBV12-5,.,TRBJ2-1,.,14,TGTGCTAGTGGTTTTGGTCCCGAGAGGGATGAGCAGTTCTTC,CASGFGPERDEQFF
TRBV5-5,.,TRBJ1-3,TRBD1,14,TGTGCCAGCAACTTGCTGGGACAGGGGGACACCATATATTTT,CASNLLGQGDTIYF
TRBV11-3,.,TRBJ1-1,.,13,TGTGCCAGCAGCTTAGAGGCGAACACTGAAGCTTTCTTT,CASSLEANTEAFF
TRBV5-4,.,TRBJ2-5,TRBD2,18,TGTGCCAGCAGCTTTAATCTGGGACTAGCGGGGCATCAAGAGACCCAGTACTTC,CASSFNLGLAGHQETQYF
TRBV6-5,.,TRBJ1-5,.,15,TGTGCCAGCAGTTACTCGGCGACAAGCAATCAGCCCCAGCATTTT,CASSYSATSNQPQHF
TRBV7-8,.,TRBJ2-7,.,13,TGTGCCAGCAGCTACAACACGGGCGGAGGGCAGTACTTC,CASSYNTGGGQYF
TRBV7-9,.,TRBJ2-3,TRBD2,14,TGTGCCAGCAGCGCTAGCGGGAGCACAGATACGCAGTATTTT,CASSASGSTDTQYF
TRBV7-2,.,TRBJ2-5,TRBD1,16,TGTGCCAGCAGCGCCCACAGGGACAGACCCCAAGAGACCCAGTACTTC,CASSAHRDRPQETQYF
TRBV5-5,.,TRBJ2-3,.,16,TGTGCCAGCAGCTTGTATCGAGACAGGCGCACAGATACGCAGTATTTT,CASSLYRDRRTDTQYF
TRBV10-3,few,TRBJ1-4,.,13,TGTGCCATCAGTGGGGGGGATAATGAAAAACTGTTTTTT,CAISGGDNEKLFF
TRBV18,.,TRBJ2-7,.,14,TGTGCCAGCTCACCCCCGGACAGTCTCCACGAGCAGTACTTC,CASSPPDSLHEQYF
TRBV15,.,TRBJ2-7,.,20,TGTGCCACCAGCAGACCAATAAGGGGCCCCCTGAAAGGGGAACCCTACGAGCAGTACTTC,CATSRPIRGPLKGEPYEQYF
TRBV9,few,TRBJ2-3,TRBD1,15,TGTGCCAGCAGCCCCCGGACAGGGGGTACAGATACGCAGTATTTT,CASSPRTGGTDTQYF
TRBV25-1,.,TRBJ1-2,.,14,TGTGCCAGCAGATGGCAGGGAAATAACTATGGCTACACCTTC,CASRWQGNNYGYTF
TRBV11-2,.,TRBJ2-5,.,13,TGTGCCAGCGGTATGGGGGCTCGGGAGACCCAGTACTTC,CASGMGARETQYF
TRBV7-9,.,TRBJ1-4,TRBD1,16,TGTGCCAGCAGCTTGGGCCCTACAGGGGGATTTGAAAAACTGTTTTTT,CASSLGPTGGFEKLFF
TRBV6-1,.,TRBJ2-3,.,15,TGTGCCAGCAGTTTGAGGGTAGATGGAGGAGATACGCAGTATTTT,CASSLRVDGGDTQYF
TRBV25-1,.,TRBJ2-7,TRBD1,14,TGTGCCAGCAGTAGACCGGGACAGGGCCGCGAGCAGTACTTC,CASSRPGQGREQYF
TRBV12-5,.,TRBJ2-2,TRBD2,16,TGTGCTAGTGGTTTGGTTGTGACTTCGGGGGGCGGGGAGCTGTTTTTT,CASGLVVTSGGGELFF
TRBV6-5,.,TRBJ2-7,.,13,TGTGCCAGCAGTTACGGGGCTCCCTACGAGCAGTACTTC,CASSYGAPYEQYF
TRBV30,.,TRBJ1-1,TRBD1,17,TGTGCTGTAGTGACAGGGAACGCTCTAAGGGCATACACTGAAGCTTTCTTT,CAVVTGNALRAYTEAFF
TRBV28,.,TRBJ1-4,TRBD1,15,TGTGCCAGCAGTACAAGACAGGGGACGGTTGAAAAACTGTTTTTT,CASSTRQGTVEKLFF
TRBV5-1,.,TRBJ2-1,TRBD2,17,TGCGCCAGCAGCCCGAGGATTAGCGGGAGGGCGGGAAATGAGCAGTTCTTC,CASSPRISGRAGNEQFF
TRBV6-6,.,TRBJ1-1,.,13,TGTGCCAGCAGTCCAGCCTACTCCGGGGAAGCTTTCTTT,CASSPAYSGEAFF
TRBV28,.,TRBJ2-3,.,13,TGTGCCAGCACGCCAGGGTGGCCAGATACGCAGTATTTT,CASTPGWPDTQYF
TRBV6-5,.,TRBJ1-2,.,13,TGTGCCAGCAGTGGGTTTCCAGGGGATGGCTACACCTTC,CASSGFPGDGYTF
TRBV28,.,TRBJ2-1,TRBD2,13,TGTGCCAGCAGTTTCCCGGGACTAGCCCAAAAGTTCTTC,CASSFPGLAQKFF
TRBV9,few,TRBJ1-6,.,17,TGTGCCAGCAGCGTAGCATTACAGGCACGAGGTGATTCACCCCTCCACTTT,CASSVALQARGDSPLHF
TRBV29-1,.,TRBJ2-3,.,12,TGCAGCGGTTTACAGGGAACAGATACGCAGTATTTT,CSGLQGTDTQYF